The source of this T cell receptor beta chain is a study of cytomegalovirus exposure and HLA in healthy donors. Libraries were prepared by immunoSEQ multiplex PCR; TCRdb keeps only in-frame clonotypes and omits some of them. The repertoire has some 48,000 clones, roughly 88% of them found once; the top ten carry under 7%. In regard to this clone: As yet, its antigen is unknown.

Trimming removed 1 base from V and 3 bases from J; junction bases left unmatched: 3. The CDR3 totals 15 residues. The V gene's germline CDR1 is SGHKS and CDR2 YYEKEE (reference sequence). The study, taken as a whole, reports: Researchers catalogued 160 or so TCR beta chains as cytomegalovirus-associated.

The rearrangement joins TRBV5-5 to TRBJ2-1, with TRBD1 matching 8 bases. Sequenced sample: PBMCs. The receptor's source is a woman aged 30 to 39 in good health and CMV-seronegative. This CDR3 reads CASSLWTGYYNEQFF. The CDR3 DNA is TGTGCCAGCAGCTTGTGGACAGGGTACTACAATGAGCAGTTCTTC.